This TCR beta chain was identified during a study of T cell responses to AZD1222 COVID-19 vaccine. Germline V gives CDR1 SNHLY, CDR2 FYNNEI. Trimming took off 4 bases at V and 7 bases at J, with 13 bases between the two ends. This CDR3 has 13 residues. A note on this clone: Its antigen is not identified.

Notes on the study in general: The study found vaccine-associated CD4 TCRs spanning spike, dominant at 160-218 and 743-854. None of the repertoires were sampled until the peak T cell response had passed. Two doses of AZD1222 preceded a rise in Spike-specific TCR breadth and depth. Among AZD1222 vaccinees, only 5 to 7 were seropositive at baseline.

Using immunoSEQ multiplex PCR, the repertoire was profiled, and TCRdb retains in-frame clones only, with some absent. The sample shows 25,000 to 35,000 clones, about nine tenths of them seen only once. This sequence joins TRBV2 and TRBJ1-2, with a tentative D call TRBD1 (6 bases). Sample: peripheral blood, taken on day 0 of AZD1222 vaccination. The receptor was derived from an adult in good health. CDR3 residues: CASSAYKGGGYTF. The CDR3 bases are TGTGCCAGCAGTGCCTATAAGGGGGGTGGCTACACCTTC.